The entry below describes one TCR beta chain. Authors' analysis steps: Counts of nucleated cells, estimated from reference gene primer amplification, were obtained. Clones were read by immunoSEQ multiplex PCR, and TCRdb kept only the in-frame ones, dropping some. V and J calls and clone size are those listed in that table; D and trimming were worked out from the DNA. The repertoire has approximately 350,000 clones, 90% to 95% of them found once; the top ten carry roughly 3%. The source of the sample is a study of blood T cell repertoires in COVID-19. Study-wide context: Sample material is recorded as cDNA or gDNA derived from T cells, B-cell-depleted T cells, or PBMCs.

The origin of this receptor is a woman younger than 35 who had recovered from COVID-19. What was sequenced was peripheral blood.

CDR3: CASSQVRAGLYNEQFF. The CDR3 nucleotides read TGTGCCAGCAGCCAAGTAAGAGCGGGACTATACAATGAGCAGTTCTTC. This chain uses TRBV14 with TRBJ2-1; 7 nucleotides line up with TRBD2. The trim removed 1 base at V and 4 bases at J, leaving 7 bases unmatched. This CDR3 is 16 amino acids long. The germline CDR1 and CDR2 sequences are SGHDN and FVKESK.